The rows below give T cell receptor beta chains drawn from one sample of a study of cytomegalovirus exposure and HLA in healthy donors. The repertoire was sequenced with immunoSEQ multiplex PCR; TCRdb's copy has only in-frame clones and lacks some. The profile shows tens of thousands of clones, roughly 63% of them singletons. The source material was PBMCs. The receptors originated from a boy between 10 and 17 years old in good health and CMV-seropositive. The CDR3 runs from the conserved cysteine through the conserved F or W. Each record gives: D gene, clone size, J gene, V gene, CDR3 protein, CDR3 DNA. A D gene is named only where the DNA matches it firmly. Rows may omit the clone size; those that give it use once, few, many or a size class.

>-|-|TRBJ1-3|TRBV5-1
CASSLDGVSDTIYF
TGCGCCAGCAGCTTGGATGGAGTTTCGGACACCATATATTTT
>-|-|TRBJ1-3|TRBV2
CASSEVRSSGNTIYF
TGTGCCAGCAGTGAAGTGAGGAGCTCTGGAAACACCATATATTTT
>-|-|TRBJ2-3|TRBV5-1
CASSLQGDTQYF
TGCGCCAGCAGCTTGCAGGGAGATACGCAGTATTTT
>TRBD1|-|TRBJ1-2|TRBV19
CASSQGTGLRYGYTF
TGTGCCAGTAGTCAAGGGACAGGTCTGCGCTATGGCTACACCTTC
>-|few|TRBJ2-1|TRBV6-1
CASSEAWSASPQFF
TGTGCCAGCAGTGAAGCGTGGAGCGCGAGCCCTCAGTTCTTC
>TRBD1|-|TRBJ2-7|TRBV13
CASSSDRADEQYF
TGTGCCAGCAGCTCGGACAGGGCGGACGAGCAGTACTTC
>-|-|TRBJ1-1|TRBV28
CASSPGRWTEAFF
TGTGCCAGCAGCCCCGGCAGGTGGACTGAAGCTTTCTTT
>TRBD1|-|TRBJ1-1|TRBV29-1
CSVAIGQGGYTEAFF
TGCAGCGTTGCCATTGGACAGGGGGGATACACTGAAGCTTTCTTT
>-|-|TRBJ2-2|TRBV2
CASRSFTESTGELFF
TGTGCCAGCAGGAGTTTCACCGAAAGCACCGGGGAGCTGTTTTTT
>-|-|TRBJ1-3|TRBV12-5
CASGLVVNRAIYF
TGTGCTAGTGGTTTGGTAGTTAACAGGGCCATATATTTT
>-|few|TRBJ1-1|TRBV30
CAWRLGALREAFF
TGTGCCTGGAGATTGGGGGCACTTCGTGAAGCTTTCTTT
>TRBD2|-|TRBJ2-3|TRBV5-4
CASSLEGTRADTQYF
TGTGCCAGCAGCTTGGAAGGGACTAGGGCAGATACGCAGTATTTT
>-|few|TRBJ1-1|TRBV19
CASSMWTVTEAFF
TGTGCCAGTAGCATGTGGACAGTGACTGAAGCTTTCTTT
>-|many|TRBJ2-2|TRBV6-6
CASSYSPDTGELFF
TGTGCCAGCAGTTACTCGCCAGACACCGGGGAGCTGTTTTTT
>-|few|TRBJ2-5|TRBV10-1
CASSDGGQETQYF
TGCGCCAGCAGTGACGGGGGCCAAGAGACCCAGTACTTC
>TRBD2|-|TRBJ2-1|TRBV19
CASSGFSGDEQFF
TGTGCCAGTAGTGGATTCAGCGGGGATGAGCAGTTCTTC
>TRBD1|-|TRBJ1-1|TRBV5-1
CASSLGTGDSWSTEAFF
TGCGCCAGCAGCTTGGGGACAGGGGATAGTTGGAGCACTGAAGCTTTCTTT